This entry is about one TCR beta chain. Its recognized antigen is unknown. No much larger clonotype is one base removed from it; base qualities were not supplied. The data stem from a study of T cell responses to AZD1222 COVID-19 vaccine (dated by TCRdb to the early 2020s). About the study as a whole: TCR sequencing was performed for about 250 trial participants, of whom approximately 200 were given two doses of AZD1222 and roughly 25 were given two doses of MenACWY control vaccine. Enrollment into the trials was organized by age into subgroups of 18-55, 56-69 and 70-plus years, and those subgroups contained approximately 150, 30 and 60 TCR-sequenced participants, respectively.

What the work shows at the level of the full study, not this receptor alone: Most participants were white British and females outnumbered males, and the authors suggested that clonal diversity may have been underestimated. In the small 56-69-year group, the increase in depth fell short of significance, most likely because of low power. Vaccine-associated CD4 TCRs spanned the whole spike protein, with dominant responses in regions 160-218 and 743-854. Because no day 14 peak-response samples were available, repertoires were characterized only after the peak T cell response. Only five to seven AZD1222 recipients were SARS-CoV-2 seropositive at baseline, limiting conclusions about previously exposed vaccinees. A significant rise in spike-specific TCR breadth and depth was observed after two AZD1222 doses relative to day 0 and relative to MenACWY recipients. Reportedly, almost half of the unique spike-specific TCRs recognized epitopes lying outside the regions that are mutated in the B.1.351 and B.1.1.7 variants.

This specimen's time point label, per the study, means: about 28 days (+/-7) after the second vaccine dose. Because spike-specific TCR depth and breadth did not differ between the two schedules, AZD1222 recipients who got a second dose at roughly 4 weeks were pooled with those who got a second dose at roughly 12 weeks. Samples from vaccinated people were obtained from the UK trials COV001 and COV002, which included a single-blind randomized controlled phase 2/3 trial of AZD1222 (ChAdOx1 nCoV-19) in healthy adults. For TCRbeta chain sequencing, PBMC samples from trial participants were taken at day 0 and at day 28 after the second dose. Taken from the germline V gene, the CDR1 and CDR2 loops are SGDLS and YYNGEE. From cysteine to phenylalanine, the CDR3 is 15 amino acids long. Solely the CDR3 DNA is kept, with 45 bases framed from the first base. Trimming removed 3 bases from V and 4 bases from J; the gene matches leave 8 bases unexplained.

The CDR3 regions of human TCRbeta chains were analyzed by immunosequencing. In the authors' own workflow: TCRs in the repertoires were matched against a reference library of SARS-CoV-2-specific TCRs that had been generated with the MIRA antigen-specificity platform. Breadth meant the fraction of unique TCRs that were SARS-CoV-2-associated, whereas depth meant the fraction of total T cells that were SARS-CoV-2-associated. Using the MIRA data, each spike-specific TCR was assigned both to the spike region to which the TCR was reactive and to a CD4 or CD8 class. Log10-transformed breadth and depth values were compared by one-way ANOVA with Sidak's multiple comparisons tests. As stored in TCRdb, this immuneACCESS dataset retains in-frame rearrangements with V and J assigned. A fraction of the clones does not appear; measured against another copy, unresolved V genes explain less than half of the discrepancy, and the remainder lacks a known reason. The V and J calls and clone size were taken over from that table, and D and trimming were inferred from the DNA. This sample lists about 120,000 clones; roughly 87% were detected once. Together, the top ten hold about 2.5% of the sample.

The source was peripheral blood, collected 28 days after the second AZD1222 dose. Recombination joined TRBV9 with TRBJ1-1; 8 bases in the middle match TRBD1. This receptor was obtained from an adult who received the AZD1222 COVID-19 vaccine. The CDR3 has the sequence CASSGTQGAGTEAFF. The nucleotide sequence reads TGTGCCAGCAGCGGGACCCAGGGGGCGGGCACTGAAGCTTTCTTT. Outside the CDR3, residues come from the reference TRBV9 and TRBJ1-1 proteins, so the full variable domain is: DSGVTQTPKHLITATGQRVTLRCSPRSGDLSVYWYQQSLDQGLQFLIQYYNGEERAKGNILERFSAQQFPDLHSELNLSSLELGDSALYFCASSGTQGAGTEAFFGQGTRLTVV.